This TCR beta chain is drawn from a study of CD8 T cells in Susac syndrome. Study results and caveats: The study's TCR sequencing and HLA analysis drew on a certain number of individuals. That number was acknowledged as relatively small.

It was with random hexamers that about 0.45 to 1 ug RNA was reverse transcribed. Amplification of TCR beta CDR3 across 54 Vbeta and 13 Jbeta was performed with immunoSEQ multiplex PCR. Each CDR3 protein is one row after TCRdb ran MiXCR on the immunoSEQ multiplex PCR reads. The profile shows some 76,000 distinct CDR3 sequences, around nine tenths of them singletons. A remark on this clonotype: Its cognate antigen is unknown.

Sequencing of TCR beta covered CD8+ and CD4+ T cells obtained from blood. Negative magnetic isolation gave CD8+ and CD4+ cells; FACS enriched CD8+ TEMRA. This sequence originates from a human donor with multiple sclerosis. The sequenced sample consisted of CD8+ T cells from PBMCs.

The CDR3: CASSRGLYNEQFF. CDR3 DNA sequence: TGCGCCAGCAGCCGAGGACTGTACAATGAGCAGTTCTTC. V usage is TRBV4-1 and J usage is TRBJ2-1; D is possibly TRBD2 (5 bases). V was cut by 4 bases and J by 4 bases, with 8 bases left in between. The CDR3 loop spans 13 amino acids. CDR1 and CDR2 (germline): MGHRA, YSYEKL.